These 30 T cell receptor beta chains share one sample of origin, sequenced in a study of cytomegalovirus exposure and HLA in healthy donors. Use of 60 Vbeta and 13 Jbeta primers characterized the PCR. Profiling relied on immunoSEQ multiplex PCR, and the TCRdb table lists in-frame clones only, not all of them. This table holds 300,000 or so clones, just under 85% found once. Sequenced material: PBMCs. The receptor set was obtained from a woman aged 40 to 50 in good health and CMV-seropositive.

The rearrangement joins TRBV12-1 to TRBJ2-5; TRBD2 is taken as the D call from the table, unchecked against the DNA. TRBV12-1 is listed as a pseudogene. This CDR3 is built from 19 residues. The CDR3 loop reads CASSYKTSSVSLSQETQYF. The CDR3 DNA is TGTGCCAGCAGCTACAAGACTAGTTCCGTTTCTTTGTCGCAAGAGACCCAGTACTTC.

This clone was counted between two and nine times. The chain recombines TRBV7-8 with TRBJ2-1; 9 bases fit TRBD2. The germline V gene has CDR1 SGHVS and CDR2 FQNEAQ. The J segment lost 10 bases and the V segment lost 3 bases, leaving 10 bases of the junction unmatched. This CDR3 region has 15 residues. CDR3 region: CASSLGTSPTNEQFF. The CDR3 DNA reads as TGTGCCAGCAGCTTGGGGACTAGCCCCACCAACGAGCAGTTCTTC.

In DNA form, the CDR3 reads TGTGCCAGCAGGGGACACTCGAGCTCTGGAAACACCATATATTTT. Translation: CASRGHSSSGNTIYF. This chain connects TRBV27 to TRBJ1-3, with D possibly TRBD1 on 6 matching bases. This CDR3 contains 15 residues. The germline V and J ends were trimmed by 6 bases and 0 bases, with 12 bases remaining between them. The germline gives CDR1 MNHEY, CDR2 SMNVEV (reference sequence).

This chain joins TRBV7-2 and TRBJ2-3; D is possibly TRBD2 (6 bases). Germline V gene data show CDR1 as SGHTA and CDR2 as FQGNSA. V was pared by 0 bases and J by 3 bases, with 13 bases between. The CDR3 loop spans 16 amino acids. In DNA form, the CDR3 reads TGTGCCAGCAGCTTAGCTGTAGGACTATCTACAGATACGCAGTATTTT. Protein sequence: CASSLAVGLSTDTQYF.

V is TRBV7-9 and J is TRBJ2-5; TRBD2 agrees at 9 bases. Trimming removed 4 bases from V and 3 bases from J; junction bases left unmatched: 9. CDR3 size: 16 residues. The germline V gene has CDR1 SEHNR and CDR2 FQNEAQ (reference sequence). The CDR3 is CASSSPAGGRKETQYF. CDR3 nucleotides: TGTGCCAGCAGCTCCCCAGCGGGAGGACGGAAAGAGACCCAGTACTTC.

In this sample, this clone turned up a few times. This CDR3 reads CASSVLAGGEHNEQFF. Here the CDR3 DNA reads TGTGCCAGCAGTGTACTAGCGGGGGGAGAACACAATGAGCAGTTCTTC. The chain carries TRBV2 and TRBJ2-1; 12 bases are shared with TRBD2. The CDR3 runs 16 residues. Trimming took 4 bases from V and 5 from J; bases not matched to a gene: 6. The germline gives CDR1 SNHLY, CDR2 FYNNEI.

This chain joins TRBV5-4 and TRBJ2-6; 8 bases are a match to TRBD1. J lost 2 bases, V lost 4 bases, and 2 bases had no gene match. Per germline, CDR1 SGHNT and CDR2 YYREEE (reference sequence). The CDR3 covers 15 residues. The CDR3 DNA reads TGTGCCAGCAGCATCAGGGGGCCTGGGGCCAACGTCCTGACTTTC. The encoded protein is CASSIRGPGANVLTF. Looking up the rest from reference TRBV5-4 and TRBJ2-6 gives the full variable domain: ETGVTQSPTHLIKTRGQQVTLRCSSQSGHNTVSWYQQALGQGPQFIFQYYREEENGRGNFPPRFSGLQFPNYSSELNVNALELDDSALYLCASSIRGPGANVLTFGAGSRLTVL.

The chain combines TRBV4-3 with TRBJ2-7, with 7 bases matching TRBD2. CDR1 and CDR2 from the germline V gene are LGHNA and YSLEER. J lost 5 bases, V lost 0 bases, and 4 bases had no gene match. This CDR3 comprises 14 residues. CDR3 bases: TGCGCCAGCAGCCAAGATTACAGCGGGGACGAGCAGTACTTC. It translates to CASSQDYSGDEQYF.

The rearrangement links TRBV30 to TRBJ1-3; perhaps TRBD1 as D (5 bases). The CDR3 is 14 residues long. Trimming shortened V by 0 bases and J by 2 bases, and 8 bases separated the two germline ends. Germline lookup yields CDR1 GTSNPN and CDR2 SVGIG (reference sequence). The CDR3 DNA follows: TGTGCCTGGAGTGTCGGGGGGGCTGGAAACACCATATATTTT. The encoded protein is CAWSVGGAGNTIYF.

Here the CDR3 DNA reads TGTGCCACCAGCAGAGATCTAGAGGGGGCGTCTTTCACAGATACGCAGTATTTT. Protein: CATSRDLEGASFTDTQYF. The V call is TRBV15, the J call TRBJ2-3, with TRBD1 matching over 7 bases. The CDR3 runs 18 residues. J lost 2 bases, V lost 0 bases, and 11 bases had no gene match. Germline V gene data show CDR1 as LNHNV and CDR2 as YYDKDF (reference sequence).

The CDR3 DNA is TGTGCCACCAGTCAAGGCAGAAGGGGCACTGAAGCTTTCTTT. It encodes CATSQGRRGTEAFF. V usage is TRBV15 and J usage is TRBJ1-1; D is perhaps TRBD1 (5 bases). V was cut by 6 bases and J by 4 bases, with 15 bases left in between. The germline V gene encodes CDR1 LNHNV and CDR2 YYDKDF (reference sequence). CDR3 length: 14 residues.

V is TRBV27 and J is TRBJ2-1, with 7 bases lining up with TRBD1. Germline V gives CDR1 MNHEY, CDR2 SMNVEV (reference sequence). The CDR3 has 16 amino acids. The J segment lost 8 bases and the V segment lost 2 bases, leaving 12 bases of the junction unmatched. CDR3 residues: CASSLLPRQGADEQFF. The CDR3 nucleotides are TGTGCCAGCAGTTTACTCCCCCGACAGGGTGCCGATGAGCAGTTCTTC.

The gene calls are TRBV7-2 and TRBJ2-4, with 7 bases that match TRBD1. V shed 5 bases and J 3 bases; nucleotides not matched to a gene: 7. Germline V lookup: CDR1 SGHTA, CDR2 FQGNSA. The CDR3 loop spans 15 amino acids. CDR3 nucleotide sequence: TGTGCCAGCAGCGGACGACAGGGTGGCAAAAACATTCAGTACTTC. This codes for CASSGRQGGKNIQYF.

The V and J genes are TRBV27 and TRBJ2-7; 9 nucleotides line up with TRBD2. CDR3 length equals 15 residues. Germline V CDR1 and CDR2: MNHEY, SMNVEV (reference sequence). Losses at the gene ends were 3 bases for V and 0 bases for J; bases not matched to a gene: 3. CDR3 DNA sequence: TGTGCCAGCAGTTTGTCAGCGGGAGGCTCCTACGAGCAGTACTTC. It translates to CASSLSAGGSYEQYF.

This clone turned up a few times. The J gene is TRBJ1-2, the V gene TRBV5-1, with 7 positions matching TRBD1. Germline CDR1 is SGHRS and CDR2 is YFSETQ. V was clipped by 5 bases and J by 4 bases; unmatched bases: 2. The CDR3 is made up of 12 amino acids. For the CDR3, the DNA is TGCGCCAGCAGGGGACAGATCTATGGCTACACCTTC. This encodes CASRGQIYGYTF. Full variable domain (outside the CDR3, taken from reference TRBV5-1 and TRBJ1-2): KAGVTQTPRYLIKTRGQQVTLSCSPISGHRSVSWYQQTPGQGLQFLFEYFSETQRNKGNFPGRFSGRQFSNSRSEMNVSTLELGDSALYLCASRGQIYGYTFGSGTRLTVV.

This clone showed up just a few times. V and J are TRBV10-3 and TRBJ2-7; tentatively, D is TRBD1 (6 bases). Germline CDR1 reads ENHRY; CDR2 reads SYGVKD. Trimming took off 6 bases at V and 0 bases at J, with 15 bases between the two ends. The CDR3 contains 15 residues. In DNA, the CDR3 is TGTGCCATCAGCTCTACGGGACAACGCTCCTACGAGCAGTACTTC. Translation: CAISSTGQRSYEQYF.

The CDR3 region has the DNA TGTGCCAGCAGCTTAAACATGGAGACCCAGTACTTC. It specifies CASSLNMETQYF. This rearrangement joins TRBV11-2 to TRBJ2-5, with D unclear. V gave up 2 bases and J gave up 5 bases, with 6 bases separating them. The CDR3 has 12 amino acids. Per the germline V gene, CDR1 is SGHAT and CDR2 is FQNNGV.

The CDR3 coding sequence is TGTGCCAGCAGTGATCCCGGGAACCCTAGCCGGGACATTCAGTACTTC. Its protein product is CASSDPGNPSRDIQYF. The V and J genes are TRBV6-1 and TRBJ2-4; maybe TRBD2 (5 bases). This CDR3 region has 16 residues. Germline V CDR1 and CDR2: MNHNS, SASEGT. The V gene lost 3 bases and the J gene lost 8 bases, with 20 bases spanning the gap.

The gene calls are TRBV30 and TRBJ1-2; no firm D call. Germline V gene data show CDR1 as GTSNPN and CDR2 as SVGIG (reference sequence). V was clipped by 5 bases and J by 4 bases, with 11 bases between them. The CDR3 has 12 amino acids. In DNA, the CDR3 is TGTGCCTGGGCCGACAATTTCTATGGCTACACCTTC. It codes for CAWADNFYGYTF.

This chain joins TRBV7-3 and TRBJ2-7, with TRBD2 matching 7 bases. The length of the CDR3 is 15 residues. V trimming: 2 bases; J trimming: 4 bases; junction bases outside the gene matches: 8. CDR1 is SGHTA, CDR2 FQGTGA, per germline. Here the CDR3 DNA reads TGTGCCAGCAGCTTAGCGGCGGGAGTCACTTACGAGCAGTACTTC. This gives the protein CASSLAAGVTYEQYF. The full variable domain, its missing parts supplied by reference TRBV7-3 and TRBJ2-7, is GAGVSQTPSNKVTEKGKYVELRCDPISGHTALYWYRQSLGQGPEFLIYFQGTGAADDSGLPNDRFFAVRPEGSVSTLKIQRTERGDSAVYLCASSLAAGVTYEQYFGPGTRLTVT.

The V gene is TRBV28, the J gene TRBJ1-5; 9 positions agree with TRBD1. The CDR3 spans 14 residues. V gave up 5 bases and J gave up 7 bases; unmatched junction bases: 6. Germline CDR1 reads MDHEN; CDR2 reads SYDVKM. CDR3 amino acids: CASSKGQGMQPQHF. The CDR3 region has the DNA TGTGCCAGCAGTAAAGGACAGGGGATGCAGCCCCAGCATTTT.

The genes are TRBV20-1 and TRBJ2-7, with D tentatively TRBD1 (7 bases). The length of the CDR3 is 10 residues. Looked up from germline, CDR1 is DFQATT and CDR2 is SNEGSKA (reference sequence). The V end was cut by 4 bases, the J end by 9 bases, with 10 bases between. The CDR3 nucleotides are TGCAGTGCTACAGGGGGAGGGCAGTACTTC. Translating gives CSATGGGQYF.

The rearrangement uses TRBV7-2 and TRBJ2-1, with 10 bases lining up with TRBD1. From germline, CDR1 is SGHTA and CDR2 FQGNSA. V was clipped by 5 bases and J by 7 bases; unmatched bases: 8. The CDR3 extends over 15 amino acids. The CDR3 bases are TGTGCCAGCAGCCGAGGGACAGGGGTATTGAATGAGCAGTTCTTC. Translated: CASSRGTGVLNEQFF.

This chain links TRBV30 with TRBJ2-5, with D tentatively TRBD2 (6 bases). The CDR3 covers 14 residues. V was clipped by 5 bases and J by 5 bases, with 18 bases between them. Germline V CDR1 and CDR2: GTSNPN, SVGIG (reference sequence). The DNA for the CDR3 is TGTGCCTGGGGCCGGGCCCTAGGAGGGGAGACCCAGTACTTC. Amino acid sequence: CAWGRALGGETQYF. Combining the CDR3 with reference TRBV30 and TRBJ2-5 gives the whole variable domain SQTIHQWPATLVQPVGSPLSLECTVEGTSNPNLYWYRQAAGRGLQLLFYSVGIGQISSEVPQNLSASRPQDRQFILSSKKLLLSDSGFYLCAWGRALGGETQYFGPGTRLLVL.

The chain recombines TRBV19 with TRBJ2-7, with a tentative D call TRBD2 (6 bases). The CDR3 spans 13 residues. Germline CDR1 reads LNHDA; CDR2 reads SQIVND (reference sequence). V was cut by 1 base and J by 2 bases, with 6 bases left in between. The CDR3 is CASSIGGTYEQYF. CDR3 nucleotides: TGTGCCAGTAGTATAGGCGGGACCTACGAGCAGTACTTC.

The chain couples TRBV11-3 to TRBJ2-1; tentatively, D is TRBD2 (6 bases). Trimming removed 3 bases from V and 1 base from J, with 13 bases in between. Germline V gives CDR1 SGHNT, CDR2 YENEEA. The CDR3 extends over 16 amino acids. CDR3 amino acids: CASSFSGGLSYNEQFF. The CDR3 coding sequence is TGTGCCAGCAGCTTTTCCGGGGGACTGTCCTACAATGAGCAGTTCTTC. Full variable domain (rest looked up from reference TRBV11-3 and TRBJ2-1): EAGVVQSPRYKIIEKKQPVAFWCNPISGHNTLYWYLQNLGQGPELLIRYENEEAVDDSQLPKDRFSAERLKGVDSTLKIQPAELGDSAVYLCASSFSGGLSYNEQFFGPGTRLTVL.

This clone was detected only a few times. The chain links TRBV6-5 to TRBJ2-5; 9 nucleotides line up with TRBD2. Germline values: CDR1 MNHEY, CDR2 SVGAGI. With 6 bases clipped from V and 4 bases from J, the junction kept 9 bases outside the gene matches. This CDR3 contains 15 residues. The CDR3 nucleotides read TGTGCCAGCAGCAATAGCGGGAGTCAAGGAGAGACCCAGTACTTC. Amino acids: CASSNSGSQGETQYF.

This clone occurred a few times. The V and J genes are TRBV5-1 and TRBJ1-1; 12 bases map to TRBD1. This CDR3 comprises 18 residues. V trimming: 4 bases; J trimming: 1 base; junction bases outside the gene matches: 11. Germline V gene data show CDR1 as SGHRS and CDR2 as YFSETQ. The CDR3 bases are TGCGCCAGCAGCGGGGACAGGGGGCCCTTGAGAGGGAACACTGAAGCTTTCTTT. It specifies CASSGDRGPLRGNTEAFF.

The chain has TRBV7-3 and TRBJ1-1; possibly TRBD1 for D (6 bases). The germline CDR1 and CDR2 sequences are SGHTA and FQGTGA. This CDR3 region has 13 residues. The V end lost 2 bases, the J end lost 6 bases, and 10 bases lay between the germline ends. CDR3 loop: CASSLFEGAEAFF. Here the CDR3 DNA reads TGTGCCAGCAGCTTATTTGAGGGGGCTGAAGCTTTCTTT.

The V and J genes are TRBV30 and TRBJ1-1; D is perhaps TRBD1 (5 bases). Germline V CDR1 and CDR2: GTSNPN, SVGIG (reference sequence). Trimming stripped 2 bases from V and 1 base from J, with 11 bases between. This CDR3 comprises 14 residues. The CDR3 here is CAWSWGSPNTEAFF. For the CDR3, the DNA is TGTGCCTGGAGTTGGGGCAGCCCGAACACTGAAGCTTTCTTT.